A selection of T cell receptor beta chains follows, all from one sample in a study of blood T cell repertoires in COVID-19. Sequencing used immunoSEQ multiplex PCR; TCRdb keeps in-frame clones, though not all of them. This table holds around 140,000 clones, about four fifths found once. The specimen sequenced was peripheral blood. The receptors originated from a human donor in a cohort sampled during active COVID-19. Each CDR3 is given with its conserved first and last residue. A D gene is named only where the DNA matches it firmly. Clone size is shown for a subset of rows, as once, few, many or a class of expanded clone.

V gene,D gene,J gene,clone size,CDR3 DNA,CDR3 protein
TRBV29-1,TRBD1,TRBJ2-2,.,TGCAGCGTTGAAGATGGGGACAGAGCAGGGGAGCTGTTTTTT,CSVEDGDRAGELFF
TRBV7-9,TRBD2,TRBJ2-1,.,TGTGCCAGCAGCCTCGGACTAGCGGGGGATATAGAGCAGTTCTTC,CASSLGLAGDIEQFF
TRBV7-2,TRBD1,TRBJ2-5,.,TGTGCCAGCAGCTCCCAACACAGGGGATTAGAGACCCAGTACTTC,CASSSQHRGLETQYF
TRBV4-2,TRBD2,TRBJ2-5,once,TGTGCCAGCAGCCAGGCAGGGACTAGCGTAAAAGAGACCCAGTACTTC,CASSQAGTSVKETQYF
TRBV5-1,.,TRBJ2-1,.,TGCGCCAGCAGCTTCAGGGGGGAATACAATGAGCAGTTCTTC,CASSFRGEYNEQFF
TRBV30,.,TRBJ1-1,.,TGTGCCTGGCGACTTAGGGAGGACACTGAAGCTTTCTTT,CAWRLREDTEAFF
TRBV3-1/TRBV3-2,TRBD2,TRBJ2-5,.,TGTGCCAGCAGCCTAGCGGGAGGATCAGAGACCCAGTACTTC,CASSLAGGSETQYF
TRBV6-5,TRBD1,TRBJ1-2,.,TGTGCCAGCAGCCCACTACAGGGGATTGACTATGGCTACACCTTC,CASSPLQGIDYGYTF
TRBV15,TRBD1,TRBJ2-1,.,TGTGCCACCAGCAGAAGGACAGGGAGGTACAATGAGCAGTTCTTC,CATSRRTGRYNEQFF
TRBV2,.,TRBJ2-5,.,TGTGCCAGCAGCCGGACTACAAATGAGGAGACCCAGTACTTC,CASSRTTNEETQYF
TRBV9,TRBD2,TRBJ2-1,.,TGTGCCAGCAGCGTAATTCTAGCGGGAGGAATGGATGAGCAGTTCTTC,CASSVILAGGMDEQFF
TRBV2,.,TRBJ2-5,.,TGTGCCAGCAGTCAGTTAGCCAGAGGAGAGACCCAGTACTTC,CASSQLARGETQYF
TRBV4-3,.,TRBJ2-3,.,TGCGCCAGCAGCCAAGGTCAGGGGCGCACAGATACGCAGTATTTT,CASSQGQGRTDTQYF
TRBV18,TRBD2,TRBJ2-1,.,TGTGCCAGCTCACCACTAAGACTAGCGGTCTACAATGAGCAGTTCTTC,CASSPLRLAVYNEQFF
TRBV12-3/TRBV12-4,.,TRBJ1-1,once,TGTGCCAGCAGTTCCCTACGGGGCACTGAAGCTTTCTTT,CASSSLRGTEAFF
TRBV3-1/TRBV3-2,.,TRBJ2-4,.,TGTGCCAGCAGCCGCATTGCGGCCTCCAAAAACATTCAGTACTTC,CASSRIAASKNIQYF
TRBV3-1/TRBV3-2,.,TRBJ1-2,once,TGTGCCAGCAGCCAACTCGACAGGTTCCCCTATGGCTACACCTTC,CASSQLDRFPYGYTF
TRBV27,.,TRBJ1-4,once,TGTGCCAGCAGTTTGTCCCGTACAGGAGAAAAACTGTTTTTT,CASSLSRTGEKLFF
TRBV29-1,TRBD1,TRBJ1-2,.,TGCAGCGTTGAAGCGGGACAGCACTTCTATGGCTACACCTTC,CSVEAGQHFYGYTF
TRBV10-3,TRBD2,TRBJ2-1,.,TGTGCCATCAGCCGAGGGACTAGCGGGAGCAATGAGCAGTTCTTC,CAISRGTSGSNEQFF
TRBV6-5,.,TRBJ2-6,.,TGTGCCAGCAGTTTTCTATCTGTCTCTGGGGCCAACGTCCTGACTTTC,CASSFLSVSGANVLTF
TRBV6-5,TRBD1,TRBJ1-6,.,TGTGCCAGCAGACCTCGACAGGGGGCTAATTCACCCCTCCACTTT,CASRPRQGANSPLHF
TRBV29-1,.,TRBJ1-1,.,TGCAGCGTTGAAGGGCAGGGAAGCACTGAAGCTTTCTTT,CSVEGQGSTEAFF
TRBV5-8,TRBD1,TRBJ2-7,once,TGTGCCAGCAGCCAAGACAGGGGATATTACTACGAGCAGTACTTC,CASSQDRGYYYEQYF
TRBV2,TRBD1,TRBJ1-2,.,TGTGCCAGCAGGACGGGACAGGACTTCTATGGCTACACCTTC,CASRTGQDFYGYTF
TRBV30,TRBD1,TRBJ2-7,.,TGTGCCTGGGACAGGGGCGTCTACGAGCAGTACTTC,CAWDRGVYEQYF
TRBV3-1/TRBV3-2,.,TRBJ1-2,.,TGTGCCAGCAGCCAAGTTCAACAGGGCCATGGCTACACCTTC,CASSQVQQGHGYTF
TRBV6-2/TRBV6-3,.,TRBJ1-2,.,TGTGCCAGCAGTTCGGCAGGGTCGATTAACTATGGCTACACCTTC,CASSSAGSINYGYTF
TRBV29-1,.,TRBJ1-1,.,TGCAGCGGGAGTGATATCAACACTGAAGCTTTCTTT,CSGSDINTEAFF
TRBV6-6,.,TRBJ2-1,few,TGTGCCAGCAGCCAGGGACAAGGGAGAAATGAGCAGTTCTTC,CASSQGQGRNEQFF
TRBV6-5,TRBD2,TRBJ2-7,.,TGTGCCACCTCCTCAGCGGGAGAAGCCCTTACGCAGCAGTACTTC,CATSSAGEALTQQYF
TRBV6-2/TRBV6-3,TRBD1,TRBJ1-1,medium-sized,TGTGCCAGCAGTCGGTGGACAGGGGGAAACACTGAAGCTTTCTTT,CASSRWTGGNTEAFF
TRBV30,.,TRBJ2-1,.,TGTGCCTGGGGGACACCGGGACTTTCCAGGGGGTACAATGAGCAGTTCTTC,CAWGTPGLSRGYNEQFF
TRBV12-3/TRBV12-4,TRBD1,TRBJ1-1,.,TGTGCCAGCAGTTCGTGGGACAGGCCTTGGGCTTTCTTT,CASSSWDRPWAFF
TRBV7-2,TRBD1,TRBJ1-3,.,TGTGCCAGCAGCTTAGCGCCGGGACAGCCAGGAAACACCATATATTTT,CASSLAPGQPGNTIYF
TRBV7-6,TRBD2,TRBJ2-3,.,TGTGCCAGCAGTCCTCTAGCGGGGAGCACAGATACGCAGTATTTT,CASSPLAGSTDTQYF
TRBV18,.,TRBJ1-2,.,TGTGCCAGCTCAAGCGCACGGAACATCTATGGCTACACCTTC,CASSSARNIYGYTF
TRBV7-9,.,TRBJ2-7,.,TGTGCCAGCAGCTCCAACCCCGGGACAATGCGTCCTCTGGAGCAGTACTTC,CASSSNPGTMRPLEQYF
TRBV2,.,TRBJ1-1,few,TGTGCCAGCAGTGAATATTTTAAGAACACTGAAGCTTTCTTT,CASSEYFKNTEAFF
TRBV3-1/TRBV3-2,.,TRBJ1-6,.,TGTGCCAGCAGCCAAGATACCTCGACAGATTCACCCCTCCACTTT,CASSQDTSTDSPLHF
TRBV5-1,.,TRBJ2-7,.,TGCGCCAGCAGCCCCGGACACCAATACGAGCAGTACTTC,CASSPGHQYEQYF
TRBV7-2,.,TRBJ1-1,.,TGTGCCAGCAGCTTAGCGCGACAGCCAAACACTGAAGCTTTCTTT,CASSLARQPNTEAFF
TRBV3-1/TRBV3-2,.,TRBJ2-3,.,TGTGCCAGCAGCCAAGGACATGGCCGGGAGAAAAGGCAGTATTTT,CASSQGHGREKRQYF
TRBV19,TRBD1,TRBJ2-1,.,TGTGCCAGTAGTATCACGGGGACAGGGGGCGATGAGCAGTTCTTC,CASSITGTGGDEQFF
TRBV28,TRBD1,TRBJ1-3,.,TGTGCCAGCAGCTTATGGACAGGGGATGCTGGAAACACCATATATTTT,CASSLWTGDAGNTIYF
TRBV21-1,.,TRBJ2-7,.,TGTGCCAGCAGCAGATCAACCGGGACAGGGCACCCCTACGAGCAGTACTTC,CASSRSTGTGHPYEQYF
TRBV12-3/TRBV12-4,TRBD2,TRBJ2-2,once,TGTGCCAGCAGGGTAGCGGGGGCCGGGGAGCTGTTTTTT,CASRVAGAGELFF
TRBV11-2,.,TRBJ2-1,.,TGTGCCAGCAGCTTAGCGGGAGTTCTCTCTTTCTACAATGAGCAGTTCTTC,CASSLAGVLSFYNEQFF
TRBV15,TRBD2,TRBJ2-2,few,TGTGCCACCAGCAGAGATGAGGCGGGAGGCCCGAACGGGGAGCTGTTTTTT,CATSRDEAGGPNGELFF
TRBV28,.,TRBJ2-3,few,TGTGCCAGCAGACACCGCACAGATACGCAGTATTTT,CASRHRTDTQYF
TRBV7-9,TRBD2,TRBJ2-5,once,TGTGCCAGCAGCTTAGGACTAGCGGGAGGGGTCCAAGAGACCCAGTACTTC,CASSLGLAGGVQETQYF
TRBV4-1,TRBD2,TRBJ2-5,.,TGCGCCAGCAGCCAAGATGCCCTTCCTAGCGGGAGGCCCTCGGAGACCCAGTACTTC,CASSQDALPSGRPSETQYF
TRBV30,TRBD2,TRBJ2-1,.,TGTGCCTGGAGTCCCGCGCTACTAGCGGGGCTTGGGGGTGAGCAGTTCTTC,CAWSPALLAGLGGEQFF
TRBV11-2,.,TRBJ2-5,.,TGTGCCAGCAGCTCGGGACTGTCCCAAGAGACCCAGTACTTC,CASSSGLSQETQYF
TRBV2,TRBD2,TRBJ2-7,.,TGTGCCAGCAATGTTGAGGGAGGGCCCTTCGAGCAGTACTTC,CASNVEGGPFEQYF